One T cell receptor (beta chain) is described in this entry. What it recognizes is unknown. The record originates from a study of CXCR3-negative and CXCR3-positive naive CD8 T cells. Looking at the study overall: Sequencing yielded 150 million or so TRB reads, roughly 1.5 +/- 0.3 million per library. Study-level points and caveats: Memory cells diverged, while naive CXCR3-positive and CXCR3-negative cells had similar TRBV-TRBJ usage. Partially decreased CXCR3 expression was recorded after cryopreservation, and fresh PBMCs were used in most assays. Both naive subsets showed comparably high diversity, and memory CD8+ cells showed much lower diversity.

Carrying UMI labels, the TRB cDNA libraries were prepared through 5' RACE. Each CDR3 protein gets one entry in TCRdb, which reprocessed the 5' RACE reads and gives no DNA. Its listing shows around 52,000 distinct CDR3 sequences. CDR3 size: 15 residues. CDR1 and CDR2 from the germline V gene are LNHNV and YYDKDF (reference sequence). The sequenced sample was memory CD8+ T cells from blood. The rearrangement joins TRBV15 to TRBJ2-2; TCRdb's D call, TRBD1, is unchecked because there is no DNA. The receptor was isolated from a human donor in good health. Some clones in this sample may be carry-over from other donors' samples. The CDR3 reads CATSRETGGPGELFF.